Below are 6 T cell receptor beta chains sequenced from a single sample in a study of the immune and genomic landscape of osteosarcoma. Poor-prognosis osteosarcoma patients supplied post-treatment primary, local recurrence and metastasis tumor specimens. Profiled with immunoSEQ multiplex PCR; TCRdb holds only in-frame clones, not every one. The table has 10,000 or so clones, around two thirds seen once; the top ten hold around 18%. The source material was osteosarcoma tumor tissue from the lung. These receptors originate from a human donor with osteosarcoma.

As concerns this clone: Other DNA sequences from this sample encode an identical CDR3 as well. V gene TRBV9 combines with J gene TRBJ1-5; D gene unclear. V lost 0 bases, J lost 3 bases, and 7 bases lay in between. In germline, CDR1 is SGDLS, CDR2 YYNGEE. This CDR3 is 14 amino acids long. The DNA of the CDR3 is TGTGCCAGCAGCGTAGGAGACGTCAATCAGCCCCAGCATTTT. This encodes CASSVGDVNQPQHF.

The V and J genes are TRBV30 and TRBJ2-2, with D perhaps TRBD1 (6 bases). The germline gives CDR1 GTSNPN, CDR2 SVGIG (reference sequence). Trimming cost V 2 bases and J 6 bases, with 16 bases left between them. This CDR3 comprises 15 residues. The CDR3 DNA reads TGTGCCTGGAGTCCCGGACAGTCCCGGCCCGGGGAGCTGTTTTTT. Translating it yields CAWSPGQSRPGELFF. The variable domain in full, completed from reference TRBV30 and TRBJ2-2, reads SQTIHQWPATLVQPVGSPLSLECTVEGTSNPNLYWYRQAAGRGLQLLFYSVGIGQISSEVPQNLSASRPQDRQFILSSKKLLLSDSGFYLCAWSPGQSRPGELFFGEGSRLTVL.

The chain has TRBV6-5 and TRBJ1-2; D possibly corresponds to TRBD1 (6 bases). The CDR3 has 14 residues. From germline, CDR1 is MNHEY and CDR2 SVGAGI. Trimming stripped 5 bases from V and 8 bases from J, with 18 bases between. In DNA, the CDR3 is TGTGCCAGCAGTCCCTCTAGATACAGGGACGGCTACACCTTC. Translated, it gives CASSPSRYRDGYTF.

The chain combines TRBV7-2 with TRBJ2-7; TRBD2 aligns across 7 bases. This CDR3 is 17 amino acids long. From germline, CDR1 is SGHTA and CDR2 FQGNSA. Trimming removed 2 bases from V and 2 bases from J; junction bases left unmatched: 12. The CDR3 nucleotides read TGTGCCAGCAGCTTATCCCGCGTAGGGACTAAACCCTACGAGCAGTACTTC. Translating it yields CASSLSRVGTKPYEQYF.

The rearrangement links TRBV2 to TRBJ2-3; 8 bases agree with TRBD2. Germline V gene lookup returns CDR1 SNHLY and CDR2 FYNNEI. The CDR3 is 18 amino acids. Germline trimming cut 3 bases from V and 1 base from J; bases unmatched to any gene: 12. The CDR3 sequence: CASSDVGEQAGGTDTQYF. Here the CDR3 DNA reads TGTGCCAGCAGTGATGTGGGAGAACAAGCGGGGGGCACAGATACGCAGTATTTT. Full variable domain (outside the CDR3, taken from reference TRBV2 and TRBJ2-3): EPEVTQTPSHQVTQMGQEVILRCVPISNHLYFYWYRQILGQKVEFLVSFYNNEISEKSEIFDDQFSVERPDGSNFTLKIRSTKLEDSAMYFCASSDVGEQAGGTDTQYFGPGTRLTVL.

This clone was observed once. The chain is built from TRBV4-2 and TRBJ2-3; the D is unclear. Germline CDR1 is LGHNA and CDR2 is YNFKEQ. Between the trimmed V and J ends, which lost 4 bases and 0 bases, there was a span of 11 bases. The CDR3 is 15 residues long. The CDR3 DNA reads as TGTGCCAGCAGCCCGGGTCGCGGAAGCACAGATACGCAGTATTTT. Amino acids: CASSPGRGSTDTQYF.